This TCR beta chain is from a study of CXCR3 chemokines and chemotherapy response in bladder cancer (dated by TCRdb to between 2021 and 2024). Background for the entire study: The study set out to examine whether the activity of the CXCR3 chemokine system within tumors predicted response to chemotherapy in human bladder cancer.

CDR1 ENHRY and CDR2 SYGVKD are derived from the germline V gene. Cut back by 0 bases and 2 bases, the V and J ends lie 6 bases apart. The CDR3 has 14 amino acids, counting the end cysteine and phenylalanine. The sequence is cut down to CDR3 DNA, 42 bases in frame from base 1. The library was built by means of PCR. Sequenced using an Illumina HiSeq 2500. TCRdb took the public reads, trimmed them with fastp at Q25, ran MiXCR for clone calling and kept in-frame beta chains. Each record represents a unique CDR3 protein, reported with the most common genes and DNA among its rows. The sample profile shows approximately 10,000 distinct CDR3 sequences; 23% of them were found once. The ten most abundant clones make up around 9% of the sample. This clonotype is judged medium-sized (0.01 to 0.1%). Its binding antigen is unknown. Nothing much larger sits one base from this clone, and base qualities are not available.

This sequence was found in a human donor with bladder cancer that did not respond to neoadjuvant chemotherapy. This specimen was acquired from a patient whose treatment included neoadjuvant chemotherapy. The chain couples TRBV10-3 to TRBJ2-3; the D gene is not confidently resolved. At the DNA level, the sequence is TGTGCCATCAGTGAGTCGGCCATCACAGATACGCAGTATTTT. The translation is CAISESAITDTQYF.